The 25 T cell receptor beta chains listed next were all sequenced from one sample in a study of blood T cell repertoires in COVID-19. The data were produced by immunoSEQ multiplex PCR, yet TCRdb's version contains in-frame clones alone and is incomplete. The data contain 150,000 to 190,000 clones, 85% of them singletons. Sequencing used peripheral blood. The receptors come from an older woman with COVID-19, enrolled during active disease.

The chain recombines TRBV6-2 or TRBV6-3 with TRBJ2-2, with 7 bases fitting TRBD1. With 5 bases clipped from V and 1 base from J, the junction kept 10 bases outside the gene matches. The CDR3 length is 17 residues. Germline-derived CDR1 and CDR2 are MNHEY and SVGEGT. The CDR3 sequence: CASSLLGTAKNTGELFF. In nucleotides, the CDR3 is TGTGCCAGCAGTCTCCTCGGGACAGCCAAGAACACCGGGGAGCTGTTTTTT.

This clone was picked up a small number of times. CDR3 nucleotides: TGTGCCAGCAGTCCGATTCGGGCCAGCGGGGGGTCTAACACCGGGGAGCTGTTTTTT. Its protein is CASSPIRASGGSNTGELFF. The genes are TRBV3-1 (or the pseudogene TRBV3-2) and TRBJ2-2; TRBD2 aligns across 9 bases. This CDR3 is built from 19 residues. Germline values: CDR1 LGHDT, CDR2 YNNKEL (reference sequence). V shed 6 bases, J shed 2 bases, and the junction held 16 bases outside the gene matches.

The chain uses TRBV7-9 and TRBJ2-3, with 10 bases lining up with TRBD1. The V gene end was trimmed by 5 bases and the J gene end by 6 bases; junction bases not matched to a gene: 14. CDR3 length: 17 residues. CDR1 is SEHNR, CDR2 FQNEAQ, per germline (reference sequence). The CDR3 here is CASSEATGTGVFDTQYF. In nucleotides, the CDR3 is TGTGCCAGCAGCGAAGCAACGGGGACAGGGGTGTTTGATACGCAGTATTTT. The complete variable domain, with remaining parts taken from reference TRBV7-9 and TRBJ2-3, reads DTGVSQNPRHKITKRGQNVTFRCDPISEHNRLYWYRQTLGQGPEFLTYFQNEAQLEKSRLLSDRFSAERPKGSFSTLEIQRTEQGDSAMYLCASSEATGTGVFDTQYFGPGTRLTVL.

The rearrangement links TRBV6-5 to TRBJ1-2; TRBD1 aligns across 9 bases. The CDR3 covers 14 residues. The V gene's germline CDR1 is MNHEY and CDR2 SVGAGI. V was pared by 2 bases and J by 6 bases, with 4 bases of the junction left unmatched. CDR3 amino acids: CASSYGQGSDGYTF. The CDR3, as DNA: TGTGCCAGCAGTTACGGACAGGGGTCGGATGGCTACACCTTC.

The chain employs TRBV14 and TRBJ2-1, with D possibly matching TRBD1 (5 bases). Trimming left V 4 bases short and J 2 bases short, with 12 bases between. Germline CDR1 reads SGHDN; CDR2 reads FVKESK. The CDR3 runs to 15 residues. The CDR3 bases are TGTGCCAGCAGCCCCAGGGTAGTCCCCTACAATGAGCAGTTCTTC. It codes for CASSPRVVPYNEQFF.

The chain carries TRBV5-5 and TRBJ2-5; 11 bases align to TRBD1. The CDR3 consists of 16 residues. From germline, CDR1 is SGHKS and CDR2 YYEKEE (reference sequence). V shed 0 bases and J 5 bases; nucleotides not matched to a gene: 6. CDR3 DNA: TGTGCCAGCAGCTTGGGGACAGGGGGCTCGTGGGAGACCCAGTACTTC. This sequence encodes CASSLGTGGSWETQYF.

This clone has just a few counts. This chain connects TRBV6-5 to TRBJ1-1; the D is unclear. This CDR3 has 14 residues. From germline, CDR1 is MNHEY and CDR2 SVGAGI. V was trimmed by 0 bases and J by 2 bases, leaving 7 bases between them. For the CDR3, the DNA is TGTGCCAGCAGTTACTCGGCCATTAACACTGAAGCTTTCTTT. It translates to CASSYSAINTEAFF.

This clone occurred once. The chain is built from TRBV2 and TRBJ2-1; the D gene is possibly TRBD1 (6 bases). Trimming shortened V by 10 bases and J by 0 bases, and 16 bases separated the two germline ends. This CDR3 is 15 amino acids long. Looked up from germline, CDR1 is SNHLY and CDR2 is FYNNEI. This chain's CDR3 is CATSGGSSSYNEQFF. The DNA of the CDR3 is TGTGCCACTTCTGGGGGCAGCAGCTCCTACAATGAGCAGTTCTTC.

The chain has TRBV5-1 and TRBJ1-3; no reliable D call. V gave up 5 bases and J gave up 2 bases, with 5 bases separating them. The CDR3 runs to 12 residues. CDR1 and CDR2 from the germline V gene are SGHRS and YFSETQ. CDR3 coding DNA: TGCGCCAGCAGTGCAGCTGGAAACACCATATATTTT. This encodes CASSAAGNTIYF.

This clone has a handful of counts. The CDR3 DNA reads as TGTGCCAGCAGCCTGAAGGGGGGGGGTCAGGGTGAGCAGTTCTTC. Amino acids: CASSLKGGGQGEQFF. This sequence joins TRBV5-4 and TRBJ2-1; D might be TRBD2 (7 bases). V lost 4 bases and J lost 9, with 20 bases in between. Germline CDR1 reads SGHNT; CDR2 reads YYREEE (reference sequence). The CDR3 length is 15 residues.

In nucleotides, the CDR3 is TGTGCCAGCAGCTTACTAATCCAGACTGAAGCTTTCTTT. It yields the protein CASSLLIQTEAFF. This chain joins TRBV9 and TRBJ1-1; no clear D. The CDR3 loop spans 13 amino acids. Germline assignment: CDR1 SGDLS and CDR2 YYNGEE. V was trimmed by 4 bases and J by 5 bases, leaving 12 bases between them.

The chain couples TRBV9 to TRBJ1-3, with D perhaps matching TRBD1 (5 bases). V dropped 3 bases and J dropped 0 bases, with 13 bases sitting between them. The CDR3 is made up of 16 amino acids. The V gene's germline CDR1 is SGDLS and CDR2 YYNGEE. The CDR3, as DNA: TGTGCCAGCAGCGCGTTAGGGGCAATCTCTGGAAACACCATATATTTT. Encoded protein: CASSALGAISGNTIYF.

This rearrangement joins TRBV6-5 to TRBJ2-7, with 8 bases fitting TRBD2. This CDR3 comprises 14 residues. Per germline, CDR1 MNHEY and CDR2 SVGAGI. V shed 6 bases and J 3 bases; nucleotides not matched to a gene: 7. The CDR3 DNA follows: TGTGCCAGCAGCCGGGGGGGTACGAACTACGAGCAGTACTTC. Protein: CASSRGGTNYEQYF.

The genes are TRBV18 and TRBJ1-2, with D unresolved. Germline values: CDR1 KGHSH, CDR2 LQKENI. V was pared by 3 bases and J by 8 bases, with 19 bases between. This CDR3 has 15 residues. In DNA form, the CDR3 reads TGTGCCAGCTCACCGACGCCCCCAGGACTGGAGGGCTACACCTTC. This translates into CASSPTPPGLEGYTF.

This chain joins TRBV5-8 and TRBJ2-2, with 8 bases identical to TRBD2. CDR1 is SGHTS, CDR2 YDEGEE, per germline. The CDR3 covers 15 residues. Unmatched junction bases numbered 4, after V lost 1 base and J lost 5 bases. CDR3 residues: CASSLLAGKTGELFF. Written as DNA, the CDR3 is TGTGCCAGCAGCTTGCTAGCGGGCAAAACCGGGGAGCTGTTTTTT.

The CDR3 region is CASSLEIANYGYTF. The CDR3 DNA follows: TGTGCCAGCAGCTTAGAAATAGCTAACTATGGCTACACCTTC. The chain recombines TRBV7-9 with TRBJ1-2; D remains unclear. V gave up 1 base and J gave up 0 bases, with 6 bases separating them. The CDR3 contains 14 residues. Germline values: CDR1 SEHNR, CDR2 FQNEAQ (reference sequence).

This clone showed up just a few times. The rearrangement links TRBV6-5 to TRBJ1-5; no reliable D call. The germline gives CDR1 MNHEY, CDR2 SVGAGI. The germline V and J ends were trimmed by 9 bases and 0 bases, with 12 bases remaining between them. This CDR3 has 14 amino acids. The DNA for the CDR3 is TGTGCCAGTCACCCGGGAAGTAGCAATCAGCCCCAGCATTTT. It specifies CASHPGSSNQPQHF.

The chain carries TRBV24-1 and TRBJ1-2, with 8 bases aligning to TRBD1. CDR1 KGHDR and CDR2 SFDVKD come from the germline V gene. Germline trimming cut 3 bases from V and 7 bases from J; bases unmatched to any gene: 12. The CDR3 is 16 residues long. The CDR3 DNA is TGTGCCACCAGTGATACATCGACAGGGGCGGCAGGTGGCTACACCTTC. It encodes CATSDTSTGAAGGYTF.

CDR3 region: CASSEGRTGPQHF. Written as DNA, the CDR3 is TGTGCCAGCAGTGAGGGGAGAACTGGGCCCCAGCATTTT. The V gene is TRBV6-4, the J gene TRBJ1-5, with no clear D. V was cut by 3 bases and J by 9 bases, with 12 bases left in between. This CDR3 comprises 13 residues. Germline V gene lookup returns CDR1 MRHNA and CDR2 SNTAGT.

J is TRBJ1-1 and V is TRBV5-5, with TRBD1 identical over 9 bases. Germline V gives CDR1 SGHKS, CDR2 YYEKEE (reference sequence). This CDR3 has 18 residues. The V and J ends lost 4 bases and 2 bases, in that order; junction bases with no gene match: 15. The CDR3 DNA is TGTGCCAGCAGCCTCCGGGACAGGGTGATCGGAGGAAACACTGAAGCTTTCTTT. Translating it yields CASSLRDRVIGGNTEAFF.

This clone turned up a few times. The CDR3 sequence is CASSESPGVGNEQFF. The CDR3 region has the DNA TGTGCCAGCAGTGAATCCCCGGGAGTGGGGAATGAGCAGTTCTTC. V and J are TRBV6-1 and TRBJ2-1; weak D call: TRBD2 (6 bases). The CDR3 totals 15 residues. The germline gives CDR1 MNHNS, CDR2 SASEGT. V lost 2 bases to trimming and J lost 7 bases, with 15 bases between them.

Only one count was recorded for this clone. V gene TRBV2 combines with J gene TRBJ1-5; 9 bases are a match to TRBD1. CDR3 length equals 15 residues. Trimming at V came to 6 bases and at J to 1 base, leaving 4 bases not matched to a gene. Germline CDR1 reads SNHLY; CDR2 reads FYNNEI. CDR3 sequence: CASRATGGSNQPQHF. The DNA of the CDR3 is TGTGCCAGCAGGGCGACAGGGGGGAGCAATCAGCCCCAGCATTTT.

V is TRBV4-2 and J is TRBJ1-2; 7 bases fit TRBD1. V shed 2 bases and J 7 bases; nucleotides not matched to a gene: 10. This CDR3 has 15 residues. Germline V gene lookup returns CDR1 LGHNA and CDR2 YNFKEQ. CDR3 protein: CASSQIAGGQGGYTF. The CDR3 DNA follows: TGTGCCAGCAGCCAAATAGCAGGGGGACAAGGTGGCTACACCTTC.

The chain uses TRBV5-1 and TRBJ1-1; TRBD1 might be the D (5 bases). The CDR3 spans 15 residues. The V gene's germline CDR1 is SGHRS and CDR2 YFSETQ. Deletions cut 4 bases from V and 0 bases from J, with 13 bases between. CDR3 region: CASSPTTVMNTEAFF. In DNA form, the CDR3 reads TGCGCCAGCAGCCCGACGACAGTCATGAACACTGAAGCTTTCTTT.

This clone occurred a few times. The CDR3 spells CASSLSRVSYAQHF. CDR3 nucleotide sequence: TGTGCCAGCAGCTTATCCCGGGTCTCGTATGCCCAGCATTTT. J is TRBJ1-5 and V is TRBV7-2; D is unclear. The CDR3 is 14 residues long. The germline V gene encodes CDR1 SGHTA and CDR2 FQGNSA. V lost 2 bases and J lost 11, with 16 bases in between.